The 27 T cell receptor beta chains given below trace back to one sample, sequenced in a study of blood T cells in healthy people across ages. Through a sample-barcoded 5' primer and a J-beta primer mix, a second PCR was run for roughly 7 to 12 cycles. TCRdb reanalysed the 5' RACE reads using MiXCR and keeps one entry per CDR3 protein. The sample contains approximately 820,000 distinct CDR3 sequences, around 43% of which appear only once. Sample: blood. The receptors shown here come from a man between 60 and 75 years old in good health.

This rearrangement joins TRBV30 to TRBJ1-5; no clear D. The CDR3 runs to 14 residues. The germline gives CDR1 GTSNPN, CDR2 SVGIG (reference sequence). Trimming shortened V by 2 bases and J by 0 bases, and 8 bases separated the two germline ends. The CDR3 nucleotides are TGTGCCTGGAGTCTATTGGATAGCAATCAGCCCCAGCATTTT. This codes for CAWSLLDSNQPQHF. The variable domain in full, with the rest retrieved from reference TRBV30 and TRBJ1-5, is SQTIHQWPATLVQPVGSPLSLECTVEGTSNPNLYWYRQAAGRGLQLLFYSVGIGQISSEVPQNLSASRPQDRQFILSSKKLLLSDSGFYLCAWSLLDSNQPQHFGDGTRLSIL.

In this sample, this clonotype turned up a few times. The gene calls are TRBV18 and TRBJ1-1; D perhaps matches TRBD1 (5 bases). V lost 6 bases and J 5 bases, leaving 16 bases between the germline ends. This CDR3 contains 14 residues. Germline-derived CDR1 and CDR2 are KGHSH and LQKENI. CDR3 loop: CASSQGRVGTEAFF. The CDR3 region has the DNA TGTGCCAGCTCGCAGGGACGCGTAGGGACTGAAGCTTTCTTT.

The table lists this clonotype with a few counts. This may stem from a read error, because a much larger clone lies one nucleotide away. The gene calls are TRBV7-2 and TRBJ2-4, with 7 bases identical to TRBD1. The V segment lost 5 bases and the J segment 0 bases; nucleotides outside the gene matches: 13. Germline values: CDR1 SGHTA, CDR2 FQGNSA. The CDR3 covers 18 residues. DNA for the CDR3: TGTGCCAGCAGCCCAAGGACAGGAGCTGGCCTAGCCAAAAACATTCAGTACTTC. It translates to CASSPRTGAGLAKNIQYF.

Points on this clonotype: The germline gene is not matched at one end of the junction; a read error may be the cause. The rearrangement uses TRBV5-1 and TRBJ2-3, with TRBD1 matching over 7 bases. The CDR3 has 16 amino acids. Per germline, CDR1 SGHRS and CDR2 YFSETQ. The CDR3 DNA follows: TGCGCCAGCCGACGAGAAGGGGGCAGGGGCACAGATACGCGGTATTTT. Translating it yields CASRREGGRGTDTRYF.

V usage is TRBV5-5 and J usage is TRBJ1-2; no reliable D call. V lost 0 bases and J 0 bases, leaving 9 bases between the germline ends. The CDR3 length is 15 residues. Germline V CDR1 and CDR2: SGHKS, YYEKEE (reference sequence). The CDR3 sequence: CASSLEQTSNYGYTF. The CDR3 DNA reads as TGTGCCAGCAGCTTGGAACAGACCTCTAACTATGGCTACACCTTC.

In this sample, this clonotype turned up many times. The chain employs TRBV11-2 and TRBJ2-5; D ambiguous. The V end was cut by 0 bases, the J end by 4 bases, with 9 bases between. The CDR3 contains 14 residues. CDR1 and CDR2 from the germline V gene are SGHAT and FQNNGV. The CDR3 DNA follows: TGTGCCAGCAGCTTAGATGTAATGGGAGAGACCCAGTACTTC. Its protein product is CASSLDVMGETQYF.

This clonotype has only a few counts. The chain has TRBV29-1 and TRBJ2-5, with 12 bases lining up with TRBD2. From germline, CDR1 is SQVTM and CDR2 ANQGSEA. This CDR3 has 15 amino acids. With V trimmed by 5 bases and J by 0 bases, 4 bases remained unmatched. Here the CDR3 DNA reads TGCAGCGTTTCCGGGACTAGCGGGTACCAAGAGACCCAGTACTTC. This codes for CSVSGTSGYQETQYF.

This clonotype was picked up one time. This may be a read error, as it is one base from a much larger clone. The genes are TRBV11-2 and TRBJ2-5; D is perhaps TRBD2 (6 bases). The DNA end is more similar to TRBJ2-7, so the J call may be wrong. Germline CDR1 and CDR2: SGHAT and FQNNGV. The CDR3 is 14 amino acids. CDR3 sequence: CASNLGRGGYEQYF. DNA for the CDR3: TGTGCCAGCAACCTCGGACGGGGAGGCTACGAGCAGTACTTC.

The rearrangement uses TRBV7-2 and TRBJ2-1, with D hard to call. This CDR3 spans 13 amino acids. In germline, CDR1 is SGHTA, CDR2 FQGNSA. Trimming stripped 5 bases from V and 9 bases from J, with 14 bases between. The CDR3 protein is CASSQTLHGEQFF. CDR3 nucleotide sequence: TGTGCCAGCAGCCAAACCCTACACGGTGAGCAGTTCTTC.

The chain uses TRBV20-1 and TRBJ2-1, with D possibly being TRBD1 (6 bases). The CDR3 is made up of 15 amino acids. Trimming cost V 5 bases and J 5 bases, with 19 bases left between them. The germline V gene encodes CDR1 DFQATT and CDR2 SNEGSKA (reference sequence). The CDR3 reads CSAVPQGSPHNEQFF. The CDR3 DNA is TGCAGTGCTGTCCCCCAGGGGTCCCCTCACAATGAGCAGTTCTTC.

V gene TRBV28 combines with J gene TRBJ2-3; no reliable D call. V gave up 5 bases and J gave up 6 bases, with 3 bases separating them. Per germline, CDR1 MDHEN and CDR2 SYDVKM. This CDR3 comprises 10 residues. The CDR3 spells CASSDDTQYF. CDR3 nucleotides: TGTGCCAGCAGTGACGATACGCAGTATTTT.

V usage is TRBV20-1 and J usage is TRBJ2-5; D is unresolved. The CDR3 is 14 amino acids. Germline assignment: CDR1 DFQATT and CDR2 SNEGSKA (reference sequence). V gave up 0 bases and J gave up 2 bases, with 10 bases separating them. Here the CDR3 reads CSARDLGGQETQYF. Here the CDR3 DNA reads TGCAGTGCTAGAGATCTCGGCGGACAAGAGACCCAGTACTTC.

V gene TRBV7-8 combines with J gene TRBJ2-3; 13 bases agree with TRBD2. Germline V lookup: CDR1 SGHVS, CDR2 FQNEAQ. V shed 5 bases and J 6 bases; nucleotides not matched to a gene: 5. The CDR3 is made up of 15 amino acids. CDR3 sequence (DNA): TGTGCCAGCAGCCCCGGACTAGCGGGGGAGGATACGCAGTATTTT. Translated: CASSPGLAGEDTQYF.

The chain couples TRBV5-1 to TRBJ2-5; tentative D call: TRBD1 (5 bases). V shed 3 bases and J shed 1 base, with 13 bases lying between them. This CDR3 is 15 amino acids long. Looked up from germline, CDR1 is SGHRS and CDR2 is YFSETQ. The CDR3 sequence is CASSSQGERQETQYF. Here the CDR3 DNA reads TGCGCCAGCAGCTCCCAGGGCGAGCGCCAAGAGACCCAGTACTTC. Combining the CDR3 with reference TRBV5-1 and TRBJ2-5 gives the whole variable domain KAGVTQTPRYLIKTRGQQVTLSCSPISGHRSVSWYQQTPGQGLQFLFEYFSETQRNKGNFPGRFSGRQFSNSRSEMNVSTLELGDSALYLCASSSQGERQETQYFGPGTRLLVL.

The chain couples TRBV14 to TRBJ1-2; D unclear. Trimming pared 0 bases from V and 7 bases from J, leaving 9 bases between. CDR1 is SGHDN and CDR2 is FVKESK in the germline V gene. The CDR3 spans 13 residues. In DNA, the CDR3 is TGTGCCAGCAGCCAAGATTTAGAGAGTGGCTACACCTTC. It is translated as CASSQDLESGYTF.

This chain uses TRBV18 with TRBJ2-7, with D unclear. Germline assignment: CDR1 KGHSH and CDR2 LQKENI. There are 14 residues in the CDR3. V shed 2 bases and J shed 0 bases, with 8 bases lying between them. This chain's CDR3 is CASSPASNSYEQYF. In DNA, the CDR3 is TGTGCCAGCTCACCAGCCAGCAACTCCTACGAGCAGTACTTC.

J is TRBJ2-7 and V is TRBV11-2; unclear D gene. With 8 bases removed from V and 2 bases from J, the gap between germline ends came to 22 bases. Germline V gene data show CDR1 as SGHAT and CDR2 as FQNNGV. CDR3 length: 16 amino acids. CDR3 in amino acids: CASRPFEGITTYEQYF. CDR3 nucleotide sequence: TGTGCCAGCCGACCTTTTGAAGGGATAACTACCTACGAGCAGTACTTC.

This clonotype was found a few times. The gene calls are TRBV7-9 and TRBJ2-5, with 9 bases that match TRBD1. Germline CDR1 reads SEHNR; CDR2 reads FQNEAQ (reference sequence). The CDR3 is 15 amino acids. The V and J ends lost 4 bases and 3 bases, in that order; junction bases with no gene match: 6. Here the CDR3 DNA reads TGTGCCAGCAGCTCGACAGGGGGGAGGAAAGAGACCCAGTACTTC. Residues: CASSSTGGRKETQYF. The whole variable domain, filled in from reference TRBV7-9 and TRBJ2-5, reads DTGVSQNPRHKITKRGQNVTFRCDPISEHNRLYWYRQTLGQGPEFLTYFQNEAQLEKSRLLSDRFSAERPKGSFSTLEIQRTEQGDSAMYLCASSSTGGRKETQYFGPGTRLLVL.

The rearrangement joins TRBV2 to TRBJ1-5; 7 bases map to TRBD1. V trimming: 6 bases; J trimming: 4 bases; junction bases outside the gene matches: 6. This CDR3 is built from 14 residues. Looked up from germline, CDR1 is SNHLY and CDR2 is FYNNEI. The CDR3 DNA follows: TGTGCCAGCAGACAGGGGCACGCTAATCAGCCCCAGCATTTT. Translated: CASRQGHANQPQHF.

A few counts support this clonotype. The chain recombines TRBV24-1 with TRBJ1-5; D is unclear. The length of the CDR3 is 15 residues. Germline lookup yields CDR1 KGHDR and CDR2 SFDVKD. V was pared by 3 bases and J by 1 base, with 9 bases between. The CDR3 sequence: CATSDNLGSNQPQHF. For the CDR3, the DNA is TGTGCCACCAGTGATAATTTGGGGAGCAATCAGCCCCAGCATTTT.

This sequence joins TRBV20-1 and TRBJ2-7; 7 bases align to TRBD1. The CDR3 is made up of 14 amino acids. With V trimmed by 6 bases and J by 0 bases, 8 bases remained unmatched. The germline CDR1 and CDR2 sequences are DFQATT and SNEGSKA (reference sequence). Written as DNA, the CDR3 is TGCAGTGCAACCGGGACAGCGAACTCCTACGAGCAGTACTTC. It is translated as CSATGTANSYEQYF.

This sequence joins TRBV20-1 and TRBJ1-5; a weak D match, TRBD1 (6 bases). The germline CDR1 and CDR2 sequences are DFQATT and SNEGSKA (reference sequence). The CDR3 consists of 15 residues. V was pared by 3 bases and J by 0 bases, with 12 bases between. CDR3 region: CSARETGPSNQPQHF. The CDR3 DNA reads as TGCAGTGCTAGGGAGACAGGACCTAGCAATCAGCCCCAGCATTTT.

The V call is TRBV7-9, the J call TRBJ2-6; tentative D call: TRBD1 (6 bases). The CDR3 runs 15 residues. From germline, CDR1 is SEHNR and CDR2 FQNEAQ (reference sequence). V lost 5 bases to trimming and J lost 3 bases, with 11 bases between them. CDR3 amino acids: CASSLTGYGANVLTF. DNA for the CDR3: TGTGCCAGCAGCCTCACAGGGTATGGGGCCAACGTCCTGACTTTC.

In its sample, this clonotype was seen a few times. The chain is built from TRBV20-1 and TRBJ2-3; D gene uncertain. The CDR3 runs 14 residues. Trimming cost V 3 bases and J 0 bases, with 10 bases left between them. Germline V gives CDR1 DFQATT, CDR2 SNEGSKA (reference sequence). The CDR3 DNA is TGCAGTGCTAGTTCTCCTACTAGCACAGATACGCAGTATTTT. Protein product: CSASSPTSTDTQYF.

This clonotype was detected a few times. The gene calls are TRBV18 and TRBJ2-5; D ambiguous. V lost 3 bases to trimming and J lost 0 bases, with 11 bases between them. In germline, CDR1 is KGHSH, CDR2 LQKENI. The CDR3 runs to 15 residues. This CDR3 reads CASSPVGQDQETQYF. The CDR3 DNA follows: TGTGCCAGCTCACCCGTGGGCCAAGACCAAGAGACCCAGTACTTC.

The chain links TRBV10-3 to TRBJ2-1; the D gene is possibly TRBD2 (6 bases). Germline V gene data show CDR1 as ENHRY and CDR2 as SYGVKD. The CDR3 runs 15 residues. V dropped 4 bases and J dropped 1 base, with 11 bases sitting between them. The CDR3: CAISVGGRSYNEQFF. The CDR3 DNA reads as TGTGCCATCAGTGTCGGGGGAAGGTCCTACAATGAGCAGTTCTTC.

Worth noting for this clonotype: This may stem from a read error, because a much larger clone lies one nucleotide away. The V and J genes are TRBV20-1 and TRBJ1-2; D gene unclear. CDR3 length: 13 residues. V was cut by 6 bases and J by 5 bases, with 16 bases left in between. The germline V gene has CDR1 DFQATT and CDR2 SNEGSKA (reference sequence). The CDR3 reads CSATSSGRYGYTF. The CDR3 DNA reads TGCAGTGCCACCAGCTCCGGGAGATATGGCTACACCTTC.